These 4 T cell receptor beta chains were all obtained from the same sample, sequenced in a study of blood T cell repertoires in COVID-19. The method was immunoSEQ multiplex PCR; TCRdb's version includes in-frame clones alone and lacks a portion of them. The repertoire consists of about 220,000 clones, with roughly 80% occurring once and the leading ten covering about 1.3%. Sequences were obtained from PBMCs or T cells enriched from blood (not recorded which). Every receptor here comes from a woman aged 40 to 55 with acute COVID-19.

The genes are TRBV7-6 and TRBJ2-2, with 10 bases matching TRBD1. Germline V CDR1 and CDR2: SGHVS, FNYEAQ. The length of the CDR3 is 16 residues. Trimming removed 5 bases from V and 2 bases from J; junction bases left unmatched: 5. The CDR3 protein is CASSNRQGANTGELFF. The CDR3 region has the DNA TGTGCCAGCAGCAATCGACAGGGGGCTAACACCGGGGAGCTGTTTTTT.

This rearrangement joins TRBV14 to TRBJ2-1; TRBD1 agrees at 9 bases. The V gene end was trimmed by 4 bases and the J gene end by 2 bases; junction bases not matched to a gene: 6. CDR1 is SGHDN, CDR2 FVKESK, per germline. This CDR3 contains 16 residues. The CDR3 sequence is CASSRTGAIPYNEQFF. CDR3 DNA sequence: TGTGCCAGCAGCCGGACAGGGGCGATACCCTACAATGAGCAGTTCTTC. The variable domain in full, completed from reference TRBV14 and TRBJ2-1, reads EAGVTQFPSHSVIEKGQTVTLRCDPISGHDNLYWYRRVMGKEIKFLLHFVKESKQDESGMPNNRFLAERTGGTYSTLKVQPAELEDSGVYFCASSRTGAIPYNEQFFGPGTRLTVL.

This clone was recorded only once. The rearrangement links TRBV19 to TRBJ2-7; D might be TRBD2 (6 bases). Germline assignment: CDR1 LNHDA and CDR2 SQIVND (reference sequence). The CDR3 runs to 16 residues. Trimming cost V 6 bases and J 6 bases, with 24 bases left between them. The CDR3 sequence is CASSLAPRESETEQYF. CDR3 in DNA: TGTGCCAGTAGCCTGGCCCCACGGGAGAGCGAGACCGAGCAGTACTTC.

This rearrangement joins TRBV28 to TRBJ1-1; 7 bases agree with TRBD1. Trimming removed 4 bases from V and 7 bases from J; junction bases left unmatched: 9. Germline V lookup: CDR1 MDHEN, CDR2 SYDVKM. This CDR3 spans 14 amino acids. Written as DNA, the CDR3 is TGTGCCAGCAGTTACAGGGGTCGGGTCATTGAAGCTTTCTTT. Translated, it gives CASSYRGRVIEAFF.